This TCR beta chain was profiled in a study of OX40 agonist ivuxolimab in advanced cancers. Libraries were prepared by immunoSEQ multiplex PCR; TCRdb keeps only in-frame clonotypes and omits some of them. The table includes some 49,000 clones, about nine tenths detected once. Samples were taken at baseline and on day 1 of cycles 4 and 7. The study, taken as a whole, reports: At 0.1 to 3.0 mg/kg and by week 6, clonal expansion occurred in CD4+ and CD8+ blood T cells.

Germline assignment: CDR1 MNHEY and CDR2 SMNVEV (reference sequence). CDR3 size: 16 residues. The trim removed 4 bases at V and 1 base at J, leaving 8 bases unmatched. Worth noting for this clone: Its target is unknown.

The receptor was isolated from an adult with an advanced solid tumor such as melanoma, head and neck, liver or kidney cancer. The chain employs TRBV27 and TRBJ1-1; TRBD1 matches at 8 bases. The starting material was CD4+ or CD8+ T cells sorted from blood, obtained in a trial of the OX40 agonist ivuxolimab. The CDR3 DNA reads as TGTGCCAGCAGTTCCGGGACAGGCGCTTCGAACACTGAAGCTTTCTTT. As protein: CASSSGTGASNTEAFF.